The 15 T cell receptor beta chains listed next were all sequenced from one sample in a study of Ad26.COV2.S vaccination and SARS-CoV-2 variants. Sequencing used immunoSEQ multiplex PCR; TCRdb keeps in-frame clones, though not all of them. Of around 400,000 clones listed, 83% were seen once; the top ten hold approximately 7.8%. Documented treatment: about 20 received Ad26.COV2.S at low or high dose, single or two shots; 5 received placebo; per-sample allocation not given. The investigators took samples on day 63 after the first vaccine or placebo injection. The material sequenced was peripheral blood, taken in a trial of Ad26.COV2.S vaccine versus placebo. Source of these receptors: a person between 18 and 60 years old who received the Ad26.COV2.S COVID-19 vaccine or a placebo.

This sequence joins TRBV6-5 and TRBJ2-7; possibly TRBD1 or TRBD2 for D (5 bases each). Between the trimmed V and J ends, which lost 10 bases and 3 bases, there was a span of 16 bases. This CDR3 region has 13 residues. In germline, CDR1 is MNHEY, CDR2 SVGAGI. This CDR3 is CATLGDSYYEQYF. The DNA for the CDR3 is TGTGCCACCTTGGGGGATTCCTACTACGAGCAGTACTTC.

This chain joins TRBV4-3 and TRBJ2-2; 8 bases map to TRBD2. V lost 0 bases and J lost 2; bases outside the gene matches: 11. CDR1 is LGHNA, CDR2 YSLEER, per germline. The CDR3 spans 19 residues. The CDR3 sequence is CASSQEPPSAGGNTGELFF. CDR3 sequence (DNA): TGCGCCAGCAGCCAAGAGCCCCCTTCCGCGGGGGGTAACACCGGGGAGCTGTTTTTT.

The chain has TRBV29-1 and TRBJ2-7; no reliable D call. Germline CDR1 and CDR2: SQVTM and ANQGSEA. This CDR3 comprises 10 residues. V lost 4 bases, J lost 5 bases, and 6 bases lay in between. The CDR3 nucleotides are TGCAGCGTTGGGGCTGACGAGCAGTACTTC. This encodes CSVGADEQYF.

This clone appeared a single time. The CDR3 DNA reads as TGTGCCAGCAGCCTCAACAGGGGCACTGAAGCTTTCTTT. Translation gives CASSLNRGTEAFF. The V and J genes are TRBV11-3 and TRBJ1-1; 7 bases line up with TRBD1. The length of the CDR3 is 13 residues. Germline-derived CDR1 and CDR2 are SGHNT and YENEEA. V gave up 5 bases and J gave up 4 bases; unmatched junction bases: 4.

V is TRBV19 and J is TRBJ2-2; TRBD1 aligns across 7 bases. V lost 7 bases to trimming and J lost 6 bases; unmatched junction nucleotides: 11. The CDR3 spans 15 residues. Germline V gene lookup returns CDR1 LNHDA and CDR2 SQIVND (reference sequence). The CDR3 here is CASIADQGVAGELFF. The CDR3 nucleotides read TGTGCCAGTATCGCGGACCAGGGGGTCGCCGGGGAGCTGTTTTTT.

In this sample, this clone turned up once. The CDR3 here is CASSLDRRGGGYTF. The CDR3 nucleotides are TGTGCCAGCAGCTTAGATAGACGGGGAGGGGGCTACACCTTC. The rearrangement uses TRBV7-8 and TRBJ1-2; D remains ambiguous. V was shortened by 1 base and J by 8 bases, with 14 bases between the two germline ends. CDR1 and CDR2 (germline): SGHVS, FQNEAQ. The length of the CDR3 is 14 residues.

The chain uses TRBV28 and TRBJ2-3; maybe TRBD1 (5 bases). CDR1 MDHEN and CDR2 SYDVKM come from the germline V gene. Trimming pared 5 bases from V and 0 bases from J, leaving 9 bases between. This CDR3 is 14 amino acids long. In DNA, the CDR3 is TGTGCCAGCAGTATAACAGGTAGCACAGATACGCAGTATTTT. Amino acids: CASSITGSTDTQYF.

This chain uses TRBV5-1 with TRBJ1-1; maybe TRBD1 (5 bases). This CDR3 comprises 15 residues. The germline CDR1 and CDR2 sequences are SGHRS and YFSETQ. The V gene lost 4 bases and the J gene lost 5 bases, with 18 bases spanning the gap. The CDR3 sequence: CASSPGEGLRTEAFF. CDR3 bases: TGCGCCAGCAGCCCCGGGGAGGGGCTGAGGACTGAAGCTTTCTTT.

The V and J genes are TRBV7-6 and TRBJ1-4, with TRBD1 identical over 8 bases. The length of the CDR3 is 14 residues. CDR1 and CDR2 from the germline V gene are SGHVS and FNYEAQ. J lost 7 bases, V lost 5 bases, and 6 bases had no gene match. CDR3 region: CASSPGQGGEKLFF. As DNA, the CDR3 is TGTGCCAGCAGCCCAGGACAGGGAGGTGAAAAACTGTTTTTT.

V and J are TRBV7-9 and TRBJ1-1; no clear D gene. The CDR3 has 17 residues. Germline V gives CDR1 SEHNR, CDR2 FQNEAQ (reference sequence). With 1 base removed from V and 1 base from J, the gap between germline ends came to 16 bases. The DNA for the CDR3 is TGTGCCAGCAGCTTAGAAGGTGGGAGGGTGAGGAACACTGAAGCTTTCTTT. Protein product: CASSLEGGRVRNTEAFF.

The chain has TRBV4-3 and TRBJ1-6; 8 bases align to TRBD1. Per germline, CDR1 LGHNA and CDR2 YSLEER. The junction had 7 bases not matched to a gene; V was cut back by 5 bases and J by 13 bases. The CDR3 totals 13 residues. CDR3 region: CASSLDRASPLHF. The DNA of the CDR3 is TGCGCCAGCAGCTTGGACAGGGCGTCCCCCCTCCACTTT.

V and J are TRBV4-1 and TRBJ2-5; D might be TRBD2 (6 bases). The length of the CDR3 is 13 residues. V dropped 3 bases and J dropped 4 bases, with 9 bases sitting between them. Germline V gene lookup returns CDR1 MGHRA and CDR2 YSYEKL. Here the CDR3 reads CASSHWRGETQYF. The CDR3 nucleotides read TGCGCCAGCAGCCACTGGAGGGGAGAGACCCAGTACTTC.

V and J are TRBV10-3 and TRBJ1-2; 11 positions agree with TRBD1. V gave up 6 bases and J gave up 0 bases; unmatched junction bases: 3. Looked up from germline, CDR1 is ENHRY and CDR2 is SYGVKD. The CDR3 runs 15 residues. The CDR3 bases are TGTGCCATCAGGGGACAGGGGGATTCTAACTATGGCTACACCTTC. This codes for CAIRGQGDSNYGYTF.

This chain connects TRBV14 to TRBJ2-4; D is unclear. The germline gives CDR1 SGHDN, CDR2 FVKESK. The CDR3 covers 14 residues. V was cut by 0 bases and J by 0 bases, with 3 bases left in between. The CDR3 protein is CASSQELAKNIQYF. The CDR3 nucleotides read TGTGCCAGCAGCCAAGAACTAGCCAAAAACATTCAGTACTTC.

The rearrangement links TRBV5-6 to TRBJ1-2; 7 bases agree with TRBD1. In germline, CDR1 is SGHDT, CDR2 YYEEEE. Unmatched junction bases numbered 2, after V lost 2 bases and J lost 7 bases. The CDR3 spans 12 residues. The CDR3 reads CASSFGTAGYTF. The CDR3 nucleotides read TGTGCCAGCAGCTTTGGGACAGCTGGCTACACCTTC. Filled out from reference TRBV5-6 and TRBJ1-2, the complete variable domain reads DAGVTQSPTHLIKTRGQQVTLRCSPKSGHDTVSWYQQALGQGPQFIFQYYEEEERQRGNFPDRFSGHQFPNYSSELNVNALLLGDSALYLCASSFGTAGYTFGSGTRLTVV.